This T cell receptor (beta chain) was sequenced during a study of shared clonotypes between healthy human individuals. Repertoires were generated with immunoSEQ multiplex PCR, while TCRdb's copy carries only in-frame clones and drops some. This table has roughly 2,000,000 clones, 93% appearing once. CD8 cells regarded as naive lacked CD45RO, were positively chosen for CCR7, and omitted terminally differentiated effector memory CD45RA+ cells. Donors comprised healthy HIV-negative adults lacking recent acute infections or vaccinations. V shed 5 bases, J shed 5 bases, and the junction held 11 bases outside the gene matches. The germline gives CDR1 SQVTM, CDR2 ANQGSEA. The CDR3 loop spans 15 amino acids.

J is TRBJ2-5 and V is TRBV29-1; 10 nucleotides match TRBD2. The sequence was obtained from a man between 18 and 35 years old in good health. Some clones in this sample may be carry-over from other donors' samples. Sequencing was done on a sample of naive CD8+ T cells from PBMCs. The CDR3 bases are TGCAGCGTTCGGACTAGCGGACTCTGGTGGGAGACCCAGTACTTC. It yields the protein CSVRTSGLWWETQYF.